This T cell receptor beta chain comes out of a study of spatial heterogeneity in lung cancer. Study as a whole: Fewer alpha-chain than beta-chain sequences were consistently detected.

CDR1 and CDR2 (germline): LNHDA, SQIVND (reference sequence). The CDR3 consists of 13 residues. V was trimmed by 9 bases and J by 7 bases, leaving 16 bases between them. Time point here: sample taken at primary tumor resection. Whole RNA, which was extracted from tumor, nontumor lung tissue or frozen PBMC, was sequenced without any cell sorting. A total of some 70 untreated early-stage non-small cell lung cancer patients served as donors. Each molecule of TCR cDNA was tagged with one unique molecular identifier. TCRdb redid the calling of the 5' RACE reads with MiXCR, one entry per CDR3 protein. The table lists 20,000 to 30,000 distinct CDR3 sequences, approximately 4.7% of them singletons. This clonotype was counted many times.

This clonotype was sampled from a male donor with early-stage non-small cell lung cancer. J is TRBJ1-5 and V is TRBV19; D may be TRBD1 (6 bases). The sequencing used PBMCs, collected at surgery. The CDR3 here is CASSGGARQPQHF. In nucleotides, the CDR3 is TGTGCCAGCTCGGGGGGGGCAAGGCAGCCCCAGCATTTT.